A single sample is the source of the 19 T cell receptor beta chains below, sequenced in a study of T cells in Graves' hyperthyroidism and ophthalmopathy. There were TCR beta CDR3 regions amplified from RNA transcripts. During a first-round RT-PCR of the TCR CDR3, the HTBI primer set was used. TCRdb redid the calling of the multiplex PCR reads with MiXCR, one entry per CDR3 protein. Here the sample spans about 160,000 distinct CDR3 sequences, about a tenth being singletons. Sequencing was carried out using blood. Receptor source: a woman aged 18 to 35 with Graves' hyperthyroidism that later progressed to Graves' ophthalmopathy.

Ten or more counts support this clonotype. The rearrangement joins TRBV7-2 to TRBJ1-4; 9 bases match TRBD1. CDR3 length: 18 amino acids. V lost 4 bases and J lost 6; bases outside the gene matches: 15. The germline V gene has CDR1 SGHTA and CDR2 FQGNSA. CDR3 residues: CASSSPTGQGLGYEKLFF. CDR3 in DNA: TGTGCCAGCAGCTCACCCACGGGACAGGGATTAGGATATGAAAAACTGTTTTTT.

This clonotype was seen a few times. V is TRBV4-2 and J is TRBJ2-7; TRBD2 aligns across 10 bases. The length of the CDR3 is 15 residues. Germline CDR1 is LGHNA and CDR2 is YNFKEQ. With V trimmed by 4 bases and J by 5 bases, 8 bases remained unmatched. The CDR3 sequence is CASSLLSGGANEQYF. CDR3 nucleotides: TGTGCCAGCAGCCTCCTCAGCGGGGGGGCCAACGAGCAGTACTTC.

The genes are TRBV3-1 and TRBJ1-3, with D hard to call. Deletions cut 1 base from V and 0 bases from J, with 13 bases between. The CDR3 is 17 amino acids. The germline V gene has CDR1 LGHDT and CDR2 YNNKEL (reference sequence). CDR3 region: CASSQALGPNSGNTIYF. The CDR3 DNA sequence: TGTGCCAGCAGCCAAGCCCTCGGACCCAACTCTGGAAACACCATATATTTT.

This clonotype occurred many times. The chain combines TRBV30 with TRBJ1-2, with D tentatively TRBD1 (5 bases). V was cut by 0 bases and J by 4 bases, with 9 bases left in between. In germline, CDR1 is GTSNPN, CDR2 SVGIG (reference sequence). This CDR3 is 13 amino acids long. The DNA of the CDR3 is TGTGCCTGGAGTGTTATGGGGGTCTATGGCTACACCTTC. It encodes CAWSVMGVYGYTF.

This clonotype occurred a few times. The chain links TRBV20-1 to TRBJ1-5, with TRBD1 matching over 9 bases. The germline V gene has CDR1 DFQATT and CDR2 SNEGSKA (reference sequence). CDR3 size: 17 residues. V was pared by 5 bases and J by 0 bases, with 11 bases of the junction left unmatched. The CDR3 loop reads CSAEPGQGGFSNQPQHF. Here the CDR3 DNA reads TGCAGTGCTGAACCGGGACAGGGAGGATTTAGCAATCAGCCCCAGCATTTT.

For this clonotype: Since a much larger clone is just one base distant, this may be a read error. The rearrangement links TRBV24-1 to TRBJ2-5; D is uncertain. The CDR3 loop spans 13 amino acids. Germline V gene sequence: CDR1 KGHDR, CDR2 SFDVKD. The CDR3 nucleotides are TGTGCCACCAGTGGGCCTGGCCAAGAGGCCCAGTACTTC. This translates into CATSGPGQEAQYF.

This clonotype was counted many times. The V and J genes are TRBV7-9 and TRBJ2-7, with a weak D call TRBD2 (6 bases). The ends were cut back, 1 base at V and 3 bases at J, with 7 bases in the middle. CDR3 size: 13 residues. The germline V gene encodes CDR1 SEHNR and CDR2 FQNEAQ (reference sequence). CDR3 nucleotide sequence: TGTGCCAGCAGCTTAGAAGCGGGCTACGAGCAGTACTTC. Encoded protein: CASSLEAGYEQYF.

The rearrangement joins TRBV4-2 to TRBJ2-6; 10 nucleotides match TRBD1. V lost 0 bases, J lost 4 bases, and 9 bases stayed unmatched. CDR1 and CDR2 (germline): LGHNA, YNFKEQ. The CDR3 is made up of 19 amino acids. Here the CDR3 DNA reads TGTGCCAGCAGCCAAGAACAGGGGACAGGGGTGTGGGGGGCCAACGTCCTGACTTTC. It is translated as CASSQEQGTGVWGANVLTF.

This clonotype has a count of ten or more. V and J are TRBV3-1 and TRBJ2-7; TRBD2 is a possible D gene (5 bases). CDR1 is LGHDT and CDR2 is YNNKEL in the germline V gene (reference sequence). This CDR3 has 15 residues. Trimming took off 1 base at V and 3 bases at J, with 13 bases between the two ends. Written as DNA, the CDR3 is TGTGCCAGCAGCCAAGCCGCGGGTACATACTACGAGCAGTACTTC. Its protein product is CASSQAAGTYYEQYF.

This clonotype was observed at least ten times. CDR3 nucleotide sequence: TGTGCCATCAGTGAGTCGACCAAGGGGTATACGCAGTATTTT. Translation: CAISESTKGYTQYF. The J gene is TRBJ2-3, the V gene TRBV10-3, with D perhaps matching TRBD1 (5 bases). Trimming left V 0 bases short and J 7 bases short, with 11 bases between. This CDR3 region has 14 residues. CDR1 is ENHRY, CDR2 SYGVKD, per germline.

Comments on this clonotype: The junction shows a germline mismatch at one end, possibly a read error. The V gene is TRBV11-2, the J gene TRBJ2-2, with D perhaps TRBD2 (6 bases). The CDR3 is made up of 16 amino acids. Germline assignment: CDR1 SGHAT and CDR2 FQNNGV. CDR3 sequence: CASSLVSGANTGEPFF. The CDR3 DNA follows: TGTGCCAGCAGCTTAGTCTCGGGAGCGAACACCGGGGAGCCGTTTTTT.

J is TRBJ2-7 and V is TRBV18, with TRBD1 matching over 12 bases. Germline loops: CDR1 KGHSH, CDR2 LQKENI. V dropped 0 bases and J dropped 5; count of bases not matched to a gene: 2. This CDR3 has 15 amino acids. The CDR3 DNA is TGTGCCAGCTCACCACCGGGACAGGGGGCCAACGAGCAGTACTTC. Encoded protein: CASSPPGQGANEQYF. Using reference TRBV18 and TRBJ2-7 for the parts outside the CDR3, the full variable domain is NAGVMQNPRHLVRRRGQEARLRCSPMKGHSHVYWYRQLPEEGLKFMVYLQKENIIDESGMPKERFSAEFPKEGPSILRIQQVVRGDSAAYFCASSPPGQGANEQYFGPGTRLTVT.

This clonotype was seen at least ten times. The rearrangement joins TRBV2 to TRBJ2-2; the D gene is possibly TRBD2 (6 bases). This CDR3 is built from 13 residues. Trimming stripped 11 bases from V and 3 bases from J, with 13 bases between. Germline CDR1 SNHLY, CDR2 FYNNEI. CDR3 loop: CAGGKDYTGELFF. The CDR3 DNA follows: TGTGCCGGCGGGAAAGACTACACCGGGGAGCTGTTTTTT. Full variable domain (outside the CDR3, taken from reference TRBV2 and TRBJ2-2): EPEVTQTPSHQVTQMGQEVILRCVPISNHLYFYWYRQILGQKVEFLVSFYNNEISEKSEIFDDQFSVERPDGSNFTLKIRSTKLEDSAMYFCAGGKDYTGELFFGEGSRLTVL.

The gene calls are TRBV27 and TRBJ2-7; a weak D match, TRBD2 (6 bases). This CDR3 region has 13 residues. Trimming left V 2 bases short and J 5 bases short, with 10 bases between. Germline V gene lookup returns CDR1 MNHEY and CDR2 SMNVEV (reference sequence). The CDR3 region is CASSLQGGHEQYF. The CDR3, as DNA: TGTGCCAGCAGTTTACAGGGAGGTCACGAGCAGTACTTC.

The table lists this clonotype with many counts. V usage is TRBV28 and J usage is TRBJ1-1, with D hard to call. V gave up 5 bases and J gave up 6 bases, with 16 bases separating them. There are 14 residues in the CDR3. Germline CDR1 MDHEN, CDR2 SYDVKM. The chain's CDR3 is CASSPTARYAEAFF. The CDR3 DNA follows: TGTGCCAGCAGTCCAACAGCGAGATATGCTGAAGCTTTCTTT.

At least ten counts were recorded for this clonotype. J is TRBJ2-3 and V is TRBV7-2; 7 positions match TRBD1. CDR1 is SGHTA and CDR2 is FQGNSA in the germline V gene. The trim removed 5 bases at V and 0 bases at J, leaving 2 bases unmatched. The CDR3 length is 14 residues. Here the CDR3 reads CASSQGDSTDTQYF. CDR3 nucleotide sequence: TGTGCCAGCAGCCAGGGGGATAGCACAGATACGCAGTATTTT.

This clonotype was observed at least ten times. The rearrangement uses TRBV6-1 and TRBJ2-3; D unresolved. The CDR3 totals 13 residues. Germline V gives CDR1 MNHNS, CDR2 SASEGT. Trimming shortened V by 2 bases and J by 5 bases, and 8 bases separated the two germline ends. The CDR3 is CASSESTRDTQYF. The CDR3 DNA is TGTGCCAGCAGTGAATCAACACGAGATACGCAGTATTTT.

The V gene is TRBV4-1, the J gene TRBJ1-5; D gene uncertain. This CDR3 contains 15 residues. The ends were cut back, 0 bases at V and 4 bases at J, with 10 bases in the middle. Per germline, CDR1 MGHRA and CDR2 YSYEKL. The CDR3 region has the DNA TGCGCCAGCAGCCAAGACGGCAGCCGAAATCAGCCCCAGCATTTT. This sequence encodes CASSQDGSRNQPQHF.

The chain has TRBV30 and TRBJ2-4; 9 bases line up with TRBD2. V trimming: 2 bases; J trimming: 4 bases; junction bases outside the gene matches: 0. The V gene's germline CDR1 is GTSNPN and CDR2 SVGIG (reference sequence). The CDR3 covers 13 residues. The CDR3 DNA reads as TGTGCCTGGAGTAGCGGGGGGAAAAACATTCAGTACTTC. Translation: CAWSSGGKNIQYF.